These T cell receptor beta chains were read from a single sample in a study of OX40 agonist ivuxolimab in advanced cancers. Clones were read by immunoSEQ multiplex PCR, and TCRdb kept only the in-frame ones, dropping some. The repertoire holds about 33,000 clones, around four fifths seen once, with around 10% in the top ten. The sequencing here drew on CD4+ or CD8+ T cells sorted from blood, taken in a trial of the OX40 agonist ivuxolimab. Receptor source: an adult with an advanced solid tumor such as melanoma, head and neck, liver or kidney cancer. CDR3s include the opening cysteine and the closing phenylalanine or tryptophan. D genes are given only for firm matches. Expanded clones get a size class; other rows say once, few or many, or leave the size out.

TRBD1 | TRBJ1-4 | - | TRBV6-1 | TGTGCCAGCAGTGAACCGGGACAGGGGAATGAAAAACTGTTTTTT | CASSEPGQGNEKLFF
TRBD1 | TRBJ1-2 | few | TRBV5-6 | TGTGCCAGCAGCTTGATTCAGGGGGACTATGGCTACACCTTC | CASSLIQGDYGYTF
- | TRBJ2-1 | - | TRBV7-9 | TGTGCCAGCAGCCCCGGAGCGGGACACCCTAGTAATGAGCAGTTCTTC | CASSPGAGHPSNEQFF
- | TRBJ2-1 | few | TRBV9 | TGTGCCAGCAGCGTAGTCCCTGCCGGCGAGCAGTTCTTC | CASSVVPAGEQFF
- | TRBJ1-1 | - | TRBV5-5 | TGTGCCAGCAGCTGGCAGGGCACTGAAGCTTTCTTT | CASSWQGTEAFF
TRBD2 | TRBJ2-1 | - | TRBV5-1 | TGCGCCAGCAGCGCCGGACTAGCGGGGCGTTCCTACAATGAGCAGTTCTTC | CASSAGLAGRSYNEQFF
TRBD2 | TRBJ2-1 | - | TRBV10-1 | TGCGCCAGCAGCCAGCGGGGGGGGAGCTCCTACAATGAGCAGTTCTTC | CASSQRGGSSYNEQFF
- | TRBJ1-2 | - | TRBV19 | TGTGCCAGTAGTTCTAGGGCCCACTATGGCTACACCTTC | CASSSRAHYGYTF
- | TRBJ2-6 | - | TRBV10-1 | TGCGCCAGCTCGGGGGCTGGGGCCAACGTCCTGACTTTC | CASSGAGANVLTF
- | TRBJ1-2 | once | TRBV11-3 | TGTGCCAGCAGCCCAGACATTCACCGCTATGGCTACACCTTC | CASSPDIHRYGYTF
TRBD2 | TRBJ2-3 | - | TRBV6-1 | TGTGCCAGCAGTGGACTAGCGGGGACACCCACAGATACGCAGTATTTT | CASSGLAGTPTDTQYF
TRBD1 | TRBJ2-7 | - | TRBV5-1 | TGCGCCAGCAGAGACAAACAGGGGATCTCCTACGAGCAGTACTTC | CASRDKQGISYEQYF
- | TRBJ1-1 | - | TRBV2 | TGTGCCAGCAGGAGTGCGAACACTGAAGCTTTCTTT | CASRSANTEAFF
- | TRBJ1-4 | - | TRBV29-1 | TGCAGCGTTGTTACAGGGTTGACTAATGAAAAACTGTTTTTT | CSVVTGLTNEKLFF
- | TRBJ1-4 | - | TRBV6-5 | TGTGCCAGCAGTTACTCGATTTTATATAATGAAAAACTGTTTTTT | CASSYSILYNEKLFF
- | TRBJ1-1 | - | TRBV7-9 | TGTGCCAGCAGCCTCCAGACAGGATTGAACACTGAAGCTTTCTTT | CASSLQTGLNTEAFF
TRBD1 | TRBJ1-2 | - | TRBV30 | TGTGCCTGGAGTGTGATAGGGGGCAACTATGGCTACACCTTC | CAWSVIGGNYGYTF
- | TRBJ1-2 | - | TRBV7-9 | TGTGCCAGCAGCTTAACCAGGGCCGACTATGGCTACACCTTC | CASSLTRADYGYTF
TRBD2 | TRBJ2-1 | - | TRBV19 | TGTGCCAGTAGTAGGATGGGATCGCTAGCGGGGTCATACAATGAGCAGTTCTTC | CASSRMGSLAGSYNEQFF
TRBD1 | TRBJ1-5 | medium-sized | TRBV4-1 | TGCGCCAGCAGCCACGCTGGACAGGCTTATCAGCCCCAGCATTTT | CASSHAGQAYQPQHF